The 27 T cell receptor beta chains below come from one sample, sequenced in a study of T cells in Graves' hyperthyroidism and ophthalmopathy. Amplification targeted TCR beta CDR3 regions from RNA transcripts. First-round RT-PCR of the TCR CDR3 relied on the HTBI primer set. MiXCR, applied by TCRdb to the multiplex PCR reads, yields one record per CDR3 protein. The sample includes 210,000 or so distinct CDR3 sequences, roughly a sixth of them seen just once. The sequenced sample was blood. The receptors here all came from a man aged 45-65 years with Graves' hyperthyroidism.

The rearrangement joins TRBV13 to TRBJ2-3; 12 positions match TRBD2. The CDR3 is 16 amino acids. The V and J ends lost 2 bases and 6 bases, in that order; junction bases with no gene match: 6. Germline V gene lookup returns CDR1 PRHDT and CDR2 FYEKMQ (reference sequence). CDR3 DNA: TGTGCCAGCAGCTTACGTCTAGCGGGAGGGCTCGATACGCAGTATTTT. Protein product: CASSLRLAGGLDTQYF.

Many counts were recorded for this clonotype. The V gene is TRBV7-9, the J gene TRBJ2-1, with a possible D match to TRBD1 (5 bases). CDR3 length equals 12 residues. V lost 7 bases, J lost 9 bases, and 13 bases lay in between. Germline CDR1 is SEHNR and CDR2 is FQNEAQ (reference sequence). CDR3 in DNA: TGTGCCAGCAACACCAGACAGCGTGAGCAGTTCTTC. Residues: CASNTRQREQFF.

This clonotype was found many times. V and J are TRBV30 and TRBJ1-1, with D hard to call. The CDR3 totals 12 residues. The V end lost 4 bases, the J end lost 6 bases, and 12 bases lay between the germline ends. Germline CDR1 is GTSNPN and CDR2 is SVGIG (reference sequence). Written as DNA, the CDR3 is TGTGCCTGGACCCCCGGAGGGCCTGAAGCTTTCTTT. Protein product: CAWTPGGPEAFF. The full variable domain, in which reference TRBV30 and TRBJ1-1 provide the parts outside the CDR3, is SQTIHQWPATLVQPVGSPLSLECTVEGTSNPNLYWYRQAAGRGLQLLFYSVGIGQISSEVPQNLSASRPQDRQFILSSKKLLLSDSGFYLCAWTPGGPEAFFGQGTRLTVV.

This clonotype occurred once. The chain links TRBV19 to TRBJ2-1; either TRBD1 or TRBD2 may fit D (5 bases each). The germline V gene encodes CDR1 LNHDA and CDR2 SQIVND (reference sequence). CDR3 length: 13 residues. V lost 7 bases and J lost 0, with 7 bases in between. The CDR3: CASMGVSYNEQFF. As DNA, the CDR3 is TGTGCCAGTATGGGGGTCTCCTACAATGAGCAGTTCTTC.

In this sample, this clonotype turned up many times. This chain links TRBV20-1 with TRBJ2-1; D remains unclear. The CDR3 extends over 12 amino acids. With 6 bases removed from V and 0 bases from J, the gap between germline ends came to 6 bases. CDR1 and CDR2 (germline): DFQATT, SNEGSKA (reference sequence). The CDR3 is CSAMGSYNEQFF. The CDR3 DNA is TGCAGTGCGATGGGCTCCTACAATGAGCAGTTCTTC.

This clonotype was observed a few times. The chain couples TRBV20-1 to TRBJ2-1; TRBD2 is a possible D gene (5 bases). The CDR3 has 12 amino acids. The germline gives CDR1 DFQATT, CDR2 SNEGSKA (reference sequence). Trimming stripped 8 bases from V and 1 base from J, with 9 bases between. The CDR3 protein is CSPTGSYNEQFF. CDR3 nucleotides: TGCAGTCCGACGGGGTCCTACAATGAGCAGTTCTTC.

The table lists this clonotype with a few counts. The chain employs TRBV12-3 or TRBV12-4 and TRBJ1-6; weak D call: TRBD1 (5 bases). Trimming shortened V by 6 bases and J by 0 bases, and 9 bases separated the two germline ends. CDR3 size: 15 residues. The CDR3 DNA follows: TGTGCCAGCAGGGGGGACGGCTCCTATAATTCACCCCTCCACTTT. It is translated as CASRGDGSYNSPLHF.

This clonotype was observed at least ten times. The chain employs TRBV9 and TRBJ2-1, with unresolved D. Germline loops: CDR1 SGDLS, CDR2 YYNGEE. V dropped 4 bases and J dropped 5 bases, with 10 bases sitting between them. CDR3 length: 13 amino acids. CDR3 region: CASSPAGHNEQFF. The DNA of the CDR3 is TGTGCCAGCAGCCCCGCCGGCCACAATGAGCAGTTCTTC.

The V call is TRBV12-3 or TRBV12-4, the J call TRBJ2-1, with a possible D match to TRBD2 (6 bases). The CDR3 covers 13 residues. Trimming stripped 6 bases from V and 6 bases from J, with 12 bases between. CDR3: CASRPTSLNEQFF. The CDR3 nucleotides are TGTGCCAGCAGACCTACTAGCCTCAATGAGCAGTTCTTC.

For this clonotype: A clone one base away is much larger, so this may be a read error. The chain joins TRBV20-1 to TRBJ2-3; 8 nucleotides line up with TRBD2. The CDR3 has 18 residues. The germline gives CDR1 DFQATT, CDR2 SNEGSKA (reference sequence). V trimming: 0 bases; J trimming: 1 base; junction bases outside the gene matches: 12. In DNA, the CDR3 is TGCAGTGCTAGAGATTACGGGAGGGAACTGCTGGGCACAGATACGCAGTATTTT. Translating gives CSARDYGRELLGTDTQYF.

The CDR3 DNA follows: TGTGCCAGCTCAACTGGGGCAGGGGGCTACGAGCAGTACTTC. Translation: CASSTGAGGYEQYF. The genes are TRBV18 and TRBJ2-7; the match to TRBD1 covers 7 bases. V lost 5 bases to trimming and J lost 3 bases; unmatched junction nucleotides: 7. This CDR3 comprises 14 residues. Germline V gives CDR1 KGHSH, CDR2 LQKENI.

This clonotype showed up just a few times. The gene calls are TRBV20-1 and TRBJ1-2, with D unresolved. From germline, CDR1 is DFQATT and CDR2 SNEGSKA (reference sequence). V lost 0 bases to trimming and J lost 6 bases, with 17 bases between them. The CDR3 spans 15 residues. CDR3 loop: CSAREGALGGDGYTF. The CDR3 nucleotides read TGCAGTGCTAGAGAGGGAGCCCTTGGAGGTGATGGCTACACCTTC.

The chain has TRBV7-2 and TRBJ2-2, with no clear D. CDR1 and CDR2 from the germline V gene are SGHTA and FQGNSA. The length of the CDR3 is 13 residues. V lost 0 bases to trimming and J lost 7 bases, with 6 bases between them. The CDR3 sequence: CASSLAGLGELFF. CDR3 DNA: TGTGCCAGCAGCTTAGCCGGGCTCGGGGAGCTGTTTTTT.

This clonotype occurred many times. This sequence joins TRBV28 and TRBJ2-4; a weak D match, TRBD1 (5 bases). CDR3 length: 15 residues. Trimming stripped 4 bases from V and 0 bases from J, with 10 bases between. Looked up from germline, CDR1 is MDHEN and CDR2 is SYDVKM. The CDR3 DNA is TGTGCCAGCAGTTCCCCGACAGTAGCCAAAAACATTCAGTACTTC. The encoded protein is CASSSPTVAKNIQYF.

This clonotype was seen ten or more times. The chain employs TRBV30 and TRBJ1-3; 8 nucleotides align to TRBD1. V gave up 1 base and J gave up 9 bases; unmatched junction bases: 2. Germline values: CDR1 GTSNPN, CDR2 SVGIG (reference sequence). This CDR3 is 12 amino acids long. The CDR3 loop is CAWSGTGLTIYF. The CDR3 nucleotides read TGTGCCTGGAGTGGGACAGGGCTCACCATATATTTT.

This sequence joins TRBV24-1 and TRBJ2-1; no reliable D call. The CDR3 sequence is 16 residues long. Germline-derived CDR1 and CDR2 are KGHDR and SFDVKD. Trimming pared 5 bases from V and 0 bases from J, leaving 13 bases between. In DNA form, the CDR3 reads TGTGCCACCAGTGCTCCAGGTTCGAGCTCCTACAATGAGCAGTTCTTC. It yields the protein CATSAPGSSSYNEQFF.

This clonotype was recorded many times. V and J are TRBV27 and TRBJ2-3; TRBD2 is a possible D gene (5 bases). This CDR3 is built from 15 residues. V was trimmed by 6 bases and J by 2 bases, leaving 15 bases between them. Germline-derived CDR1 and CDR2 are MNHEY and SMNVEV (reference sequence). CDR3 in DNA: TGTGCCAGCAGCCGCCCCCCGGGGAACACAGATACGCAGTATTTT. The encoded protein is CASSRPPGNTDTQYF.

CDR3 sequence reads: CASSEGGANEQYF. The DNA of the CDR3 is TGCGCCAGCAGTGAAGGGGGCGCGAACGAGCAGTACTTC. This chain joins TRBV5-1 and TRBJ2-7, with 7 bases identical to TRBD1. Germline V gene sequence: CDR1 SGHRS, CDR2 YFSETQ. V lost 5 bases, J lost 5 bases, and 7 bases stayed unmatched. This CDR3 contains 13 residues.

About this clonotype itself: This may come from a read error, since a much larger clone is one base off. V is TRBV6-2 or TRBV6-3 and J is TRBJ2-7, with 7 bases matching TRBD2. Germline CDR1 is MNHEY and CDR2 is SVGEGT. The CDR3 consists of 13 residues. V trimming: 6 bases; J trimming: 3 bases; junction bases outside the gene matches: 5. The CDR3 protein is CASSPGEGYEQYF. In DNA form, the CDR3 reads TGTGCCAGCAGCCCCGGGGAGGGCTACGAGCAGTACTTC.

This clonotype was detected many times. The chain employs TRBV30 and TRBJ1-2; no reliable D call. Germline values: CDR1 GTSNPN, CDR2 SVGIG (reference sequence). The V gene lost 2 bases and the J gene lost 4 bases, with 11 bases spanning the gap. CDR3 length: 13 residues. CDR3 residues: CAWSLQAPYGYTF. The CDR3 DNA reads TGTGCCTGGAGTCTGCAGGCCCCCTATGGCTACACCTTC.

This chain links TRBV20-1 with TRBJ2-5; D is unresolved. CDR1 DFQATT and CDR2 SNEGSKA come from the germline V gene (reference sequence). V was trimmed by 2 bases and J by 5 bases, leaving 9 bases between them. The CDR3 extends over 12 amino acids. DNA of the CDR3: TGCAGTGCTAGATCCGCAGCGGAGACCCAGTACTTC. Translating gives CSARSAAETQYF.

This clonotype has a count of ten or more. This chain links TRBV18 with TRBJ1-5; TRBD1 matches at 9 bases. Trimming removed 5 bases from V and 2 bases from J; junction bases left unmatched: 4. From germline, CDR1 is KGHSH and CDR2 LQKENI. The CDR3 runs 15 residues. CDR3 DNA: TGTGCCAGCTCAGCGGACAGGGGAGGCAATCAGCCCCAGCATTTT. This encodes CASSADRGGNQPQHF.

This clonotype was picked up many times. CDR3 DNA: TGTGCCAGCAGCCAAGGTCCGGGACTAGCGGGAGGGAAGCAGTTCTTC. As protein: CASSQGPGLAGGKQFF. This chain connects TRBV3-1 to TRBJ2-1; TRBD2 aligns across 16 bases. This CDR3 is built from 16 residues. Germline trimming cut 1 base from V and 11 bases from J; bases unmatched to any gene: 5. The germline V gene encodes CDR1 LGHDT and CDR2 YNNKEL (reference sequence).

This clonotype has a handful of counts. This chain links TRBV6-1 with TRBJ2-5; TRBD2 is a possible D gene (5 bases). The V and J ends lost 3 bases and 3 bases respectively, with 8 bases between them. CDR1 is MNHNS, CDR2 SASEGT, per germline. The CDR3 is 13 residues long. CDR3 region: CASSDMREETQYF. The CDR3 DNA is TGTGCCAGCAGTGATATGAGGGAAGAGACCCAGTACTTC.

This clonotype was found once. The chain uses TRBV20-1 and TRBJ2-7, with 7 positions matching TRBD2. The CDR3 is made up of 16 amino acids. Unmatched junction bases numbered 18, after V lost 6 bases and J lost 4 bases. Germline CDR1 reads DFQATT; CDR2 reads SNEGSKA (reference sequence). DNA for the CDR3: TGCAGTGCCTTAACTCGTGGATCTAGCGGTCTGTACGAGCAGTACTTC. This translates into CSALTRGSSGLYEQYF.

This clonotype was recorded many times. The chain combines TRBV7-3 with TRBJ2-7; TRBD2 matches 8 bases. The V and J ends lost 5 bases and 6 bases, in that order; junction bases with no gene match: 12. The CDR3 has 15 amino acids. Germline assignment: CDR1 SGHTA and CDR2 FQGTGA. The CDR3 region is CASSRSGTRGSEQYF. In DNA form, the CDR3 reads TGTGCCAGCAGCCGGTCGGGGACTAGGGGCTCCGAGCAGTACTTC.

This clonotype was picked up many times. The chain employs TRBV2 and TRBJ2-7; TRBD2 agrees at 13 bases. From germline, CDR1 is SNHLY and CDR2 FYNNEI. The CDR3 runs 14 residues. V lost 6 bases, J lost 2 bases, and 1 base stayed unmatched. The CDR3, as DNA: TGTGCCAGCAGAGGGACTAGCGGGGCCTACGAGCAGTACTTC. Protein: CASRGTSGAYEQYF.